These 10 T cell receptor beta chains originate from one sample sequenced in a study of PD-1 blockade in classical Hodgkin lymphoma. The time point here: newly diagnosed, previously untreated cHL patient sample. The study isolated CD8+ T cells from thawed PBMCs by magnetic negative selection. Profiling relied on immunoSEQ multiplex PCR, and the TCRdb table lists in-frame clones only, not all of them. This sample has some 5,400 clones; about 90% occur once, and the top ten carry approximately 22%. Sequenced sample: CD8+ T cells from blood. These receptors all stem from a human donor with classical Hodgkin lymphoma.

This chain connects TRBV10-3 to TRBJ2-5; 7 bases match TRBD2. With V trimmed by 4 bases and J by 2 bases, 7 bases remained unmatched. CDR1 and CDR2 (germline): ENHRY, SYGVKD. The CDR3 contains 15 residues. The CDR3 DNA reads as TGTGCCATCAGTGCTCCGGGAGGACAACAAGAGACCCAGTACTTC. This codes for CAISAPGGQQETQYF.

The chain uses TRBV6-4 and TRBJ2-3; 8 nucleotides line up with TRBD2. With 3 bases clipped from V and 7 bases from J, the junction kept 9 bases outside the gene matches. CDR1 and CDR2 (germline): MRHNA, SNTAGT. This CDR3 contains 15 residues. CDR3 DNA sequence: TGTGCCAGCAGTGAAGAAGCGGGAGATTTGAATACGCAGTATTTT. It codes for CASSEEAGDLNTQYF.

The V and J genes are TRBV2 and TRBJ1-3; tentatively, D is TRBD1 (6 bases). The V end lost 4 bases, the J end lost 0 bases, and 10 bases lay between the germline ends. The CDR3 loop spans 15 amino acids. Germline V gene lookup returns CDR1 SNHLY and CDR2 FYNNEI. The CDR3 reads CASSGEDSSGNTIYF. The CDR3 nucleotides read TGTGCCAGCAGTGGCGAGGACAGCTCTGGAAACACCATATATTTT.

This chain connects TRBV28 to TRBJ2-7; the D gene could be TRBD1 or TRBD2 (5 bases each). V was clipped by 3 bases and J by 2 bases, with 14 bases between them. Germline V gene data show CDR1 as MDHEN and CDR2 as SYDVKM. The CDR3 is 15 amino acids. For the CDR3, the DNA is TGTGCCAGCAGTTTCCCTGGGGGATTTGCCTACGAGCAGTACTTC. Its protein product is CASSFPGGFAYEQYF.

The V call is TRBV29-1, the J call TRBJ2-1; the match to TRBD2 covers 13 bases. This CDR3 is built from 13 residues. The V and J ends lost 6 bases and 8 bases, in that order; junction bases with no gene match: 4. Germline V lookup: CDR1 SQVTM, CDR2 ANQGSEA. As DNA, the CDR3 is TGCAGCGTACTAGCGGGAGGGGTTGATGAGCAGTTCTTC. Protein sequence: CSVLAGGVDEQFF.

The chain recombines TRBV10-3 with TRBJ1-2; D is undetermined. The CDR3 sequence is 14 residues long. Trimming took off 3 bases at V and 2 bases at J, with 10 bases between the two ends. Per the germline V gene, CDR1 is ENHRY and CDR2 is SYGVKD. CDR3 protein: CAISEGQLNYGYTF. As DNA, the CDR3 is TGTGCCATCAGTGAAGGGCAGCTAAACTATGGCTACACCTTC.

J is TRBJ2-5 and V is TRBV6-1, with 7 bases aligning to TRBD2. CDR1 is MNHNS, CDR2 SASEGT, per germline. The CDR3 has 16 residues. The V segment lost 4 bases and the J segment 5 bases; nucleotides outside the gene matches: 13. The CDR3 loop reads CASSATGGTPMETQYF. CDR3 bases: TGTGCCAGCAGTGCCACGGGAGGAACCCCGATGGAGACCCAGTACTTC.

This rearrangement joins TRBV6-1 to TRBJ2-7; weak D call: TRBD2 (7 bases). Germline V gives CDR1 MNHNS, CDR2 SASEGT. Trimming stripped 2 bases from V and 4 bases from J, with 21 bases between. The CDR3 runs to 17 residues. The CDR3 protein is CASSELSGWGGSYEQYF. The DNA of the CDR3 is TGTGCCAGCAGTGAATTGTCGGGGTGGGGGGGCTCATACGAGCAGTACTTC.

This clone was observed a handful of times. The rearrangement joins TRBV7-8 to TRBJ2-1, with 8 bases aligning to TRBD2. The CDR3 sequence is 15 residues long. Germline assignment: CDR1 SGHVS and CDR2 FQNEAQ. The V gene end was trimmed by 5 bases and the J gene end by 0 bases; junction bases not matched to a gene: 3. Here the CDR3 reads CASSRGTSSYNEQFF. CDR3 sequence (DNA): TGTGCCAGCAGCCGCGGGACTAGCTCCTACAATGAGCAGTTCTTC.

V usage is TRBV6-5 and J usage is TRBJ1-1, with D perhaps matching TRBD1 (5 bases). Trimming removed 4 bases from V and 1 base from J, with 13 bases in between. Germline CDR1 MNHEY, CDR2 SVGAGI. The CDR3 is 15 residues long. The chain's CDR3 is CASSSSGEPNTEAFF. DNA for the CDR3: TGTGCCAGCAGTTCCTCGGGGGAGCCGAACACTGAAGCTTTCTTT.